A selection of T cell receptor beta chains follows, all from one sample in a study of T-cell reconstitution after alpha-beta-depleted transplantation in children. MiXCR, applied by TCRdb to the PCR reads, yields one record per CDR3 protein. The table records about 580,000 distinct CDR3 sequences, 20% to 25% of them present only once. Sequenced here: PBMCs, mostly from graft donor cells, sampled 360 days after TCRalphabeta/CD19-depleted stem cell transplant. The source of these receptors is a boy under three years old who had a stem cell transplant for acute myeloid leukemia, so the T cells may come from the graft donor. Both conserved end residues are part of each CDR3. A D gene is named only where the DNA matches it firmly. Only some rows state a clone size, as once, few, many or a class for expanded clones.

V gene	clone size	J gene	D gene	CDR3 DNA	CDR3 protein
TRBV28	-	TRBJ2-1	-	TGTGCCAGCAGCAACGACATTGGCGAGCAGTTCTTC	CASSNDIGEQFF
TRBV21-1	few	TRBJ2-1	-	TGTGCCAGCCCGACCCAGATAGACATAGCCTCCTACAATGAGCAGTTCTTC	CASPTQIDIASYNEQFF
TRBV12-3/TRBV12-4	many	TRBJ2-5	-	TGTGCCAGCAGTTTCGGCAGGGGGGACCAAGAGACCCAGTACTTC	CASSFGRGDQETQYF
TRBV4-3	few	TRBJ2-1	-	TGCGCCAGCAGCGTGTCTAGGGTCAATGAGCAGTTCTTC	CASSVSRVNEQFF
TRBV5-4	-	TRBJ1-5	-	TGTGCCAGCAGCCCTGCCACCTCCGTCAGGAACGCGCCCCAGCATTTT	CASSPATSVRNAPQHF
TRBV12-3/TRBV12-4	-	TRBJ1-1	-	TGTGCCAGCAGTTTAGGCCGGGGGTCCACTGAAGCTTTCTTT	CASSLGRGSTEAFF
TRBV29-1	many	TRBJ2-7	TRBD1	TGCAGCGTTGAAACGGGACAGGGAGTGGGCTACGAGCAGTACTTC	CSVETGQGVGYEQYF
TRBV11-3	-	TRBJ1-1	-	TGTGCCAGCAGCCCCTCCCGGCGGCAGGGAGGGACTGAAGCTTTCTTT	CASSPSRRQGGTEAFF
TRBV20-1	few	TRBJ2-3	TRBD2	TGCAGTGCCAAGTCAGCGGGGGCGTCCCCAGATACGCAGTATTTT	CSAKSAGASPDTQYF
TRBV12-3/TRBV12-4	few	TRBJ1-5	-	TGTGCCAGCAGTTTGGGACTTAGCAGCAATCAGCCCCAGCATTTT	CASSLGLSSNQPQHF
TRBV20-1	-	TRBJ1-6	TRBD1	TGCAGTGCTAGAGTGGACAGGGGATATAATTCACCCCTCCACTTT	CSARVDRGYNSPLHF
TRBV27	-	TRBJ1-2	-	TGTGCCAGCAAACCGGGTCTATTTATGTATGGCTACACCTTC	CASKPGLFMYGYTF
TRBV12-3/TRBV12-4	few	TRBJ1-2	-	TGTGCCAGCAGACCCACAGGAGAAATCTATGGCTACACCTTC	CASRPTGEIYGYTF
TRBV7-9	many	TRBJ2-3	TRBD2	TGTGCCAGCAGCCCTAGTGCACTAGCGGTCCTTGATACGCAGTATTTT	CASSPSALAVLDTQYF
TRBV12-3/TRBV12-4	-	TRBJ2-2	TRBD1	TGTGCCAGCAGTGGGGACAGGGGCGGGACCGGGGAGCTGTTTTTT	CASSGDRGGTGELFF
TRBV27	few	TRBJ2-3	-	TGTGCCAGCAGTTTAATAGGGGCCCTAGATACGCAGTATTTT	CASSLIGALDTQYF
TRBV5-5	-	TRBJ1-1	-	TGTGCCAGCAGTCCTCCCCGGACCGGGACAAGGGATGAAGCTTTCTTT	CASSPPRTGTRDEAFF
TRBV6-1	few	TRBJ2-2	TRBD1	TGTGCCAGCACCTACGACAGGGCCACCGGGGAGCTGTTTTTT	CASTYDRATGELFF
TRBV12-3/TRBV12-4	-	TRBJ1-6	-	TGTGCCAGCACCTTAGACAGCACCCTCCACTTT	CASTLDSTLHF
TRBV25-1	few	TRBJ2-1	-	TGTGCCAGCAGTGATGGGTCCACACGCAATGAGCAGTTCTTC	CASSDGSTRNEQFF
TRBV20-1	-	TRBJ2-3	-	TGCAGTGCTAGCTCCTCACTAGCCAGCACAGATACGCAGTATTTT	CSASSSLASTDTQYF
TRBV28	-	TRBJ2-1	TRBD1	TGTGCCAGCAGTTTACAGGGGGCCTACAATGAGCAGTTCTTC	CASSLQGAYNEQFF
TRBV20-1	many	TRBJ2-1	TRBD1	TGCAGTGCTAGAGAAGGGACAGGGAGCAATGAGCAGTTCTTC	CSAREGTGSNEQFF
TRBV20-1	-	TRBJ2-1	TRBD2	TGCAGTGCAAAGACTAGCGGGGGCCCCAATGAGCAGTTCTTC	CSAKTSGGPNEQFF
TRBV7-9	-	TRBJ2-7	-	TGTGCCAGCAGCTTAGCGCAGTACGAGCAGTACTTC	CASSLAQYEQYF
TRBV20-1	-	TRBJ2-7	TRBD2	TGCAGTGCCGGTAGGCAGCGGGGATACGAGCAGTACTTC	CSAGRQRGYEQYF
TRBV27	many	TRBJ2-2	TRBD1	TGTGCCAGCAGGGAGGGACAGGGGTACACCGGGGAGCTGTTTTTT	CASREGQGYTGELFF
TRBV10-3	few	TRBJ2-7	TRBD1	TGTGCCATCGGGGGACAGGGGGCCGACGAGCAGTACTTC	CAIGGQGADEQYF
TRBV5-6	-	TRBJ2-3	TRBD1	TGTGCCAGCAGCTGGGACAGGGCGACTGCAGATACGCAGTATTTT	CASSWDRATADTQYF
TRBV29-1	-	TRBJ2-3	TRBD1	TGCAGCGTTGAACGTCAGGGGGCTATTACAGATACGCAGTATTTT	CSVERQGAITDTQYF
TRBV29-1	many	TRBJ1-2	-	TGCAGCGTTGAGTGGATCTGGTATGGCTACACCTTC	CSVEWIWYGYTF
TRBV20-1	-	TRBJ2-7	TRBD2	TGCAGTGCTAGAGGGGGTAGCGGGATCTACGAGCAGTACTTC	CSARGGSGIYEQYF
TRBV12-3/TRBV12-4	-	TRBJ2-3	-	TGTGCCAGCAGTAACGGACGGGACCGAGATACGCAGTATTTT	CASSNGRDRDTQYF
TRBV20-1	-	TRBJ2-1	TRBD2	TGCAGTGCTAGACGCGGGGGGGCAAGCTCCTACAATGAGCAGTTCTTC	CSARRGGASSYNEQFF
TRBV12-3/TRBV12-4	-	TRBJ2-1	TRBD2	TGTGCCAGCTGTTTTGGGAGCGGGGGGGCTTCCTACTACAATGAGCAGTTCTTC	CASCFGSGGASYYNEQFF
TRBV6-1	few	TRBJ2-7	-	TGTGCCAGCAGCAGACTAGGTACTAAAGAGCAGTACTTC	CASSRLGTKEQYF
TRBV20-1	many	TRBJ2-5	-	TGCAGTACCGAGAACAGGTTTTTTGAGACCCAGTACTTC	CSTENRFFETQYF
TRBV20-1	-	TRBJ2-6	-	TGCAGTGCTGGTAACACAGTCTCTGGGGCCAACGTCCTGACTTTC	CSAGNTVSGANVLTF
TRBV4-3	few	TRBJ2-7	-	TGCGCCAGCAGCCAAACCCACCTGTCAGGAAAGGGCAAAGAGCAGTACTTC	CASSQTHLSGKGKEQYF
TRBV5-4	-	TRBJ2-1	-	TGTGCCAGCAGCTTTCCCTCTGATGAGCAGTTCTTC	CASSFPSDEQFF